This T cell receptor (beta chain) emerged from a study of shared clonotypes between healthy human individuals. Deletions cut 4 bases from V and 6 bases from J, with 10 bases between. From germline, CDR1 is SGHTA and CDR2 FQGNSA. The CDR3 runs to 13 residues. Profiled with immunoSEQ multiplex PCR; TCRdb holds only in-frame clones, not every one. The sample includes roughly 2.2 million clones, roughly 93% of them seen just once. The receptor's source is a man younger than 35 in good health. Some clones in this sample may be carry-over from other donors' samples. J is TRBJ1-5 and V is TRBV7-2; D uncertain. Sequencing was done on a sample of naive CD4+ T cells from PBMCs. The sample's subset: CD45RA+ positively selected. The CDR3 sequence is CASSSRSSQPQHF. Written as DNA, the CDR3 is TGTGCCAGCAGCTCCCGGTCGTCTCAGCCCCAGCATTTT.